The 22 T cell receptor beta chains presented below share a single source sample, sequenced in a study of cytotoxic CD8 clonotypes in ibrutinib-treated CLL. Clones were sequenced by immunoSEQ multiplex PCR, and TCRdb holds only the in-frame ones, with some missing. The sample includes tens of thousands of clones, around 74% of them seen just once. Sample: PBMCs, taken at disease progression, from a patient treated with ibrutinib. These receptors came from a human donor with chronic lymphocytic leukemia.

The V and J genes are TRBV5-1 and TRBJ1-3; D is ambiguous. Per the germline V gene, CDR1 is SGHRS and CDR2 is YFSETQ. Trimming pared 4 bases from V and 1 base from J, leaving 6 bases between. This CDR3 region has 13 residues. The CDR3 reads CASSPRSGNTIYF. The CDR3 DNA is TGCGCCAGCAGCCCCAGGTCTGGAAACACCATATATTTT.

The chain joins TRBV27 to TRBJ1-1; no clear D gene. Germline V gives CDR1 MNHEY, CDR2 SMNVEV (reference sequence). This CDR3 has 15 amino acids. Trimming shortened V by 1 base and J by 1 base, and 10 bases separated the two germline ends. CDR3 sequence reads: CASSLYSSPNTEAFF. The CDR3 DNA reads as TGTGCCAGCAGTTTATACTCCAGCCCGAACACTGAAGCTTTCTTT.

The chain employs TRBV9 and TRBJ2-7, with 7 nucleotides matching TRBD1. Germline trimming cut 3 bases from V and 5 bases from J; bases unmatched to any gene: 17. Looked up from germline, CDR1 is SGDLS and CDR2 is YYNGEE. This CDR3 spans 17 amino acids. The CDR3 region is CASSAEDRRGGGHEQYF. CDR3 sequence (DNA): TGTGCCAGCAGCGCGGAGGACAGGAGAGGAGGAGGTCACGAGCAGTACTTC.

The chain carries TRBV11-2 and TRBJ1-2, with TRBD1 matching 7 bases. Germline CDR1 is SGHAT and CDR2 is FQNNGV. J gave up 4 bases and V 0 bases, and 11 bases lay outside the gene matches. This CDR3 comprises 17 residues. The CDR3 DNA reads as TGTGCCAGCAGCTTAGAACTTGGACAGGACCCTCTCTATGGCTACACCTTC. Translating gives CASSLELGQDPLYGYTF.

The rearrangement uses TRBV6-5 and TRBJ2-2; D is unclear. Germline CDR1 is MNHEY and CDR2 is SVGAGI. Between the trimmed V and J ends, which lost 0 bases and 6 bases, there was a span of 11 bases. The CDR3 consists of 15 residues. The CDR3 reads CASSYSNHAAGELFF. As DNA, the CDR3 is TGTGCCAGCAGTTACTCGAACCATGCAGCCGGGGAGCTGTTTTTT.

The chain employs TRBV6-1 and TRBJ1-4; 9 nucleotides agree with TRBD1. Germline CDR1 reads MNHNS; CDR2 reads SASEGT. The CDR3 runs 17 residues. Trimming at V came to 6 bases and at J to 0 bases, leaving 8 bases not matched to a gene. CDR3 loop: CASRETGGKATNEKLFF. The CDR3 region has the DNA TGTGCCAGCAGGGAAACAGGGGGCAAGGCAACTAATGAAAAACTGTTTTTT.

The CDR3 loop reads CASSQELVRGRGSNSPLHF. The CDR3 bases are TGTGCCAGCAGCCAGGAACTTGTCAGGGGGCGCGGGTCTAATTCACCCCTCCACTTT. V gene TRBV4-2 combines with J gene TRBJ1-6; 8 nucleotides agree with TRBD1. The CDR3 sequence is 19 residues long. Looked up from germline, CDR1 is LGHNA and CDR2 is YNFKEQ. The V segment lost 3 bases and the J segment 6 bases; nucleotides outside the gene matches: 16.

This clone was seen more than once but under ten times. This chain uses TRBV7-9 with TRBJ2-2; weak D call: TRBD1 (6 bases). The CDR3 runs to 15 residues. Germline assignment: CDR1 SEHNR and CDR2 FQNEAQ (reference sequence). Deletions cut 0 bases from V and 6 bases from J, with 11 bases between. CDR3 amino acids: CASSLATGIAGELFF. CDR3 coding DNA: TGTGCCAGCAGCTTAGCCACAGGGATCGCCGGGGAGCTGTTTTTT.

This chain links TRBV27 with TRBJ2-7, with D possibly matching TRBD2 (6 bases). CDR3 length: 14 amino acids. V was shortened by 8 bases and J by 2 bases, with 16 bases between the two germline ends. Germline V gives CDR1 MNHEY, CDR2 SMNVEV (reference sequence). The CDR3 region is CASRFRGSPYEQYF. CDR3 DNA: TGTGCCAGCCGCTTTCGGGGGTCTCCCTACGAGCAGTACTTC.

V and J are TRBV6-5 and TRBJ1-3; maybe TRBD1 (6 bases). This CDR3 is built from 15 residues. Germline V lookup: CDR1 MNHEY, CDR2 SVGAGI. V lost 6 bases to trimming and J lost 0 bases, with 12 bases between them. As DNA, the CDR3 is TGTGCCAGCAGAGGTAACAGGGTCTCTGGAAACACCATATATTTT. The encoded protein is CASRGNRVSGNTIYF.

This chain's CDR3 is CASSGSRTGTPGELFF. As DNA, the CDR3 is TGTGCCAGCAGTGGGTCTCGGACTGGCACACCCGGGGAGCTGTTTTTT. The chain couples TRBV25-1 to TRBJ2-2, with TRBD2 as a possible D gene (5 bases). The ends were cut back, 4 bases at V and 6 bases at J, with 18 bases in the middle. Germline V gives CDR1 MGHDK, CDR2 SYGVNS. CDR3 length: 16 amino acids.

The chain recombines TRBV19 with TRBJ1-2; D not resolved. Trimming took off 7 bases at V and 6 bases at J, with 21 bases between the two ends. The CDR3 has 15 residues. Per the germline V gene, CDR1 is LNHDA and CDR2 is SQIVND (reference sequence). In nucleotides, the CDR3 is TGTGCCAGTACCCCCCGGGCAGGCAGATTTGATGGCTACACCTTC. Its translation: CASTPRAGRFDGYTF.

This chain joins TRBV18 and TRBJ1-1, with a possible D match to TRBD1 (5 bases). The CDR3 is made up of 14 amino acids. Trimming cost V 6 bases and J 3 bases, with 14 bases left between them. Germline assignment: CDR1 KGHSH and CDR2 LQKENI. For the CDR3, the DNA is TGTGCCAGCTCGCGGACTATGGGGGACACTGAAGCTTTCTTT. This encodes CASSRTMGDTEAFF.

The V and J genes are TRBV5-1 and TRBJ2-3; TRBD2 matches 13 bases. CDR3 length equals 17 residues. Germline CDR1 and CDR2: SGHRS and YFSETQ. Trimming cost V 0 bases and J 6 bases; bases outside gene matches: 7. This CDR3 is CASSLGTSGGASDTQYF. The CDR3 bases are TGCGCCAGCAGCTTGGGTACTAGCGGGGGGGCCTCTGATACGCAGTATTTT.

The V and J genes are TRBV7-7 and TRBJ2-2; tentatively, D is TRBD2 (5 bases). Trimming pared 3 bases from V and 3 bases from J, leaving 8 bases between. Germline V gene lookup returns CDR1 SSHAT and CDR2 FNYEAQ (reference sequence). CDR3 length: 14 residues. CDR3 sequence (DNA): TGTGCCAGCAGCTTCGGACTTGACACCGGGGAGCTGTTTTTT. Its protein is CASSFGLDTGELFF.

Here the CDR3 reads CASVKGPDTGELFF. DNA for the CDR3: TGTGCCAGCGTGAAGGGGCCGGACACCGGGGAGCTGTTTTTT. V gene TRBV6-5 combines with J gene TRBJ2-2, with D possibly matching TRBD1 (5 bases). The CDR3 runs to 14 residues. The germline V gene has CDR1 MNHEY and CDR2 SVGAGI. V was trimmed by 8 bases and J by 3 bases, leaving 13 bases between them.

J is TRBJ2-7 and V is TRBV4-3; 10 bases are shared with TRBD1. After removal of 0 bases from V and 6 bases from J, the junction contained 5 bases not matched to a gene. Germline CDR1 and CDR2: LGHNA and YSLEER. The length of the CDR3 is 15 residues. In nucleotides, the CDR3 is TGCGCCAGCAGCCAAGAGCTGGACAGGGGGATCGAGCAGTACTTC. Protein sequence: CASSQELDRGIEQYF.

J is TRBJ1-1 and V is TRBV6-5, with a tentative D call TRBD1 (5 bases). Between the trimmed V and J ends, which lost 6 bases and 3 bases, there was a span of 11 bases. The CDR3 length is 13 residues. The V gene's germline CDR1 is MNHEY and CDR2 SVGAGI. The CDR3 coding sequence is TGTGCCAGCAGCCCAGGGAGTTACACTGAAGCTTTCTTT. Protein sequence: CASSPGSYTEAFF.

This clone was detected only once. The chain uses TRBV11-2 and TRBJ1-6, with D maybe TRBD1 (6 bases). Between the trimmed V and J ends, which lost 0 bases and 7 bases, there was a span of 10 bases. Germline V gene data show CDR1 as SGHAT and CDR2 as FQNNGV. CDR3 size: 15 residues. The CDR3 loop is CASSLDKGENSPLHF. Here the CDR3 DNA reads TGTGCCAGCAGCTTAGATAAGGGGGAGAATTCACCCCTCCACTTT.

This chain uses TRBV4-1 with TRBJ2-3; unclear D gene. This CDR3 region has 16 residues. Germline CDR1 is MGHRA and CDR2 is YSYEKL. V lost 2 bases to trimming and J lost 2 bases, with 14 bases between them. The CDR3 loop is CASSQRTEGPTDTQYF. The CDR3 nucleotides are TGCGCCAGCAGCCAAAGGACGGAAGGCCCCACAGATACGCAGTATTTT.

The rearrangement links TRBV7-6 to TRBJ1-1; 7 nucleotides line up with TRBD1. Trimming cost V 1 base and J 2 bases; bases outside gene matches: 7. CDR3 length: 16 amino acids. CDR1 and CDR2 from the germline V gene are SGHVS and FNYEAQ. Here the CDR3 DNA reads TGTGCCAGCAGCTTAGTCCCCGGGACAGTCAACACTGAAGCTTTCTTT. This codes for CASSLVPGTVNTEAFF.

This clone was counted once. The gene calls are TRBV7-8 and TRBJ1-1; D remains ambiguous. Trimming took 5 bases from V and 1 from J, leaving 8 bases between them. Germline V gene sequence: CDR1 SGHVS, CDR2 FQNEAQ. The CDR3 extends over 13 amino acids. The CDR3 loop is CASSPTPNTEAFF. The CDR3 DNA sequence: TGTGCCAGCAGCCCGACGCCGAACACTGAAGCTTTCTTT.